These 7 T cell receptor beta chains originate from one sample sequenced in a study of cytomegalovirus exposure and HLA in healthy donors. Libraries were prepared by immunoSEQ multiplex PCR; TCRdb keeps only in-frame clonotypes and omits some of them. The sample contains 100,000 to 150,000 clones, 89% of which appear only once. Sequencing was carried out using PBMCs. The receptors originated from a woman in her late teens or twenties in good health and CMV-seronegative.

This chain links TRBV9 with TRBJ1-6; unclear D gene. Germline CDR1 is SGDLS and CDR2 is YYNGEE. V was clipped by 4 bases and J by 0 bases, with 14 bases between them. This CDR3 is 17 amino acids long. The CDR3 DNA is TGTGCCAGCAGCCAACGGCAGGAGGCCTCCTATAATTCACCCCTCCACTTT. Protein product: CASSQRQEASYNSPLHF.

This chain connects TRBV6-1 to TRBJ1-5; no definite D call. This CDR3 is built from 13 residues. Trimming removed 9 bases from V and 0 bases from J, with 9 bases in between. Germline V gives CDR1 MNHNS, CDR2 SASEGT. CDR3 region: CASQINSNQPQHF. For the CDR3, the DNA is TGTGCCAGTCAGATTAATAGCAATCAGCCCCAGCATTTT.

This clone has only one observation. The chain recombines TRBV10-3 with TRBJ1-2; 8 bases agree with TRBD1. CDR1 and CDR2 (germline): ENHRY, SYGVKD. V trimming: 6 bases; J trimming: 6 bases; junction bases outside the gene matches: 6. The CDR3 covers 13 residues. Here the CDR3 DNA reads TGTGCCATCAGCCAGGACAGGGTCAATGGCTACACCTTC. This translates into CAISQDRVNGYTF.

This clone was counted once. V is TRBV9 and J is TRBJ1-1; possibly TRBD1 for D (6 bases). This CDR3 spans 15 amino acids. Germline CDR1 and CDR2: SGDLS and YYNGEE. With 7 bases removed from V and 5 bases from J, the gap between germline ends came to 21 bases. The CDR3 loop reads CASGPNTGLRTEAFF. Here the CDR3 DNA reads TGTGCCAGCGGCCCGAATACAGGGCTGAGGACTGAAGCTTTCTTT. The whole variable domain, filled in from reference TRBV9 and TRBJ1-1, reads DSGVTQTPKHLITATGQRVTLRCSPRSGDLSVYWYQQSLDQGLQFLIQYYNGEERAKGNILERFSAQQFPDLHSELNLSSLELGDSALYFCASGPNTGLRTEAFFGQGTRLTVV.

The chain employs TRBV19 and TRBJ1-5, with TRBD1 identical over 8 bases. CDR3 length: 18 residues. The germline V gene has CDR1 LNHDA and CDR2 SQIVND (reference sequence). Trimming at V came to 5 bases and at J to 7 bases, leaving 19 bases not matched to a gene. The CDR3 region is CASSELGARQGLRQPQHF. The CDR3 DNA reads TGTGCCAGTAGTGAGTTAGGGGCCAGACAGGGGCTCCGACAGCCCCAGCATTTT. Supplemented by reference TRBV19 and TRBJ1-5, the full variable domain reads DGGITQSPKYLFRKEGQNVTLSCEQNLNHDAMYWYRQDPGQGLRLIYYSQIVNDFQKGDIAEGYSVSREKKESFPLTVTSAQKNPTAFYLCASSELGARQGLRQPQHFGDGTRLSIL.

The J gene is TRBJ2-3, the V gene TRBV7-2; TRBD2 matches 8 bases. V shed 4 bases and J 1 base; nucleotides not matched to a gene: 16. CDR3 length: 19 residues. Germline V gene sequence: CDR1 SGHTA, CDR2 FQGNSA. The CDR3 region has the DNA TGTGCCAGCAGCTCCCCCGGGACTAGTCCCGCGTTCGGCACAGATACGCAGTATTTT. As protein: CASSSPGTSPAFGTDTQYF.

Here the CDR3 DNA reads TGTGCCAGTAGTATAGCCTACCTACTTGCAACTAATGAAAAACTGTTTTTT. Its protein product is CASSIAYLLATNEKLFF. The chain uses TRBV19 and TRBJ1-4, with no clear D. CDR1 and CDR2 from the germline V gene are LNHDA and SQIVND (reference sequence). V lost 1 base, J lost 0 bases, and 12 bases lay in between. There are 17 residues in the CDR3. The full variable domain, its missing parts supplied by reference TRBV19 and TRBJ1-4, is DGGITQSPKYLFRKEGQNVTLSCEQNLNHDAMYWYRQDPGQGLRLIYYSQIVNDFQKGDIAEGYSVSREKKESFPLTVTSAQKNPTAFYLCASSIAYLLATNEKLFFGSGTQLSVL.